This TCR beta chain stems from a study of response to subunit inactivated influenza vaccine. V trimming: 5 bases; J trimming: 10 bases; junction bases outside the gene matches: 12. The germline CDR1 and CDR2 sequences are SEHNR and FQNEAQ (reference sequence). CDR3 length: 16 residues. As concerns this clonotype: What it binds is unknown.

Study outcomes and limitations: It was suggested by the authors that few new T cells are recruited by each seasonal influenza vaccination.

One entry per CDR3 protein results from TCRdb running MiXCR on the RT-PCR reads. This table holds roughly 670,000 distinct CDR3 sequences, 14% found once. The sequenced sample was PBMCs from blood, obtained approximately 15 days before vaccination. The receptor was derived from a man over 45 who received an inactivated influenza vaccine. V and J are TRBV7-9 and TRBJ1-4; 11 bases agree with TRBD1. CDR3 in DNA: TGTGCCAGCAGCGAGGGACAGGGGGATAGGGTCGCAAAACTGTTTTTT. Its translation: CASSEGQGDRVAKLFF.